The present entry profiles one T cell receptor beta chain with its context. The specificity of this receptor is unknown. Base qualities were left out, and no much larger clone turns up one base away. The sample belongs to a study of T-cell memory formation after mild COVID-19 (dated by TCRdb to the early 2020s). Turning to the overall study: TCR sequence clusters from the two donors were found to be largely donor specific. In a couple of donors, T-cell clones that expanded and contracted after mild COVID-19 were followed by sequencing TCRalpha and TCRbeta repertoires longitudinally. Two young, previously healthy adult volunteers made up the cohort, one male and one female.

Overall results and qualifications from the work: The second-wave clones that peaked on day 37 were not confirmed to be SARS-CoV-2 specific. The detection of some responding clones in pre-infection memory suggests that pre-existing cross-reactive memory T cells joined the SARS-CoV-2 response. Contracting CD4+ clones were located mainly in the CM and EM memory subsets, whereas CD8+ clones were found to be enriched in EMRA. Clones that contracted from day 15 to 85 showed balanced CD4/CD8 phenotypes, whereas a second wave of clones that expanded from day 15 to 37 leaned towards CD4+. Only a couple of mild cases were covered by the study, and larger cohorts that include severe cases with pre-infection samples were considered necessary.

Including cysteine and phenylalanine, the CDR3 has 15 amino acids. The only DNA kept is the CDR3, 45 bases in frame from the first base. The germline V gene (reference sequence) gives CDR1 as LNHDA and CDR2 as SQIVND. The junction shows trimming of 4 bases on V and 2 bases on J, plus 15 bases between the germline ends. Sequencing used an Illumina NovaSeq 6000. TCRalpha and TCRbeta cDNA libraries were constructed by 5'RACE with constant-segment primers, with sample barcodes and unique molecular identifiers being introduced. RNA was extracted from every sample with Trizol reagent. Libraries were amplified in two PCR steps, with a second sample barcode and Illumina TruSeq adapters added in the second step. Sequencing of libraries was performed on an Illumina NovaSeq with 2 x 150 bp paired-end reads. The published analysis was carried out like this. Demultiplexing of reads and collapsing into UMI-guided consensus sequences were performed with migec v1.2.7. Using mixcr v2.1.11, the UMI consensuses were aligned to TRA and TRB V and J templates and assembled into clonotypes. A clonotype was counted as expanded or contracted only when both edgeR and NoisET called the clonotype significant, with the noise models trained on biological replicates. edgeR calls used a false discovery rate-adjusted p below 0.01 and a log2 fold-change threshold of 1. As an exploratory analysis of dynamics, max-normalized trajectories of the 1000 most abundant clonotypes were examined by PCA with hierarchical clustering. The CD4 or CD8 phenotype of responding clones was assigned using the separately sequenced CD4+ and CD8+ repertoires. The public reads were reprocessed in TCRdb via fastp at Q25 and MiXCR, keeping in-frame beta chains. Identical CDR3 proteins give one entry, which carries the most common genes and DNA. These V and J calls originate from TCRdb's pipeline instead of the authors' own analysis. The sample records 580,000 or so distinct CDR3 sequences, 17% of which are singletons. The top ten hold about 8.1% of the sample.

PBMCs were isolated by Ficoll-Paque density gradient centrifugation. The chain employs TRBV19 and TRBJ2-7; no D gene can be assigned with confidence. The specimen was PBMCs or a T cell subset sorted from them (not recorded which). The sequence was obtained from an adult woman who had mild COVID-19 (a few samples of this study predate the infection). The sample titles of this study are shuffled in the database, so cell type and time point are left out; the donor was told from shared clones. CDR3 sequence: CASSKWSAGTYEQYF. The DNA sequence is TGTGCCAGTAGTAAGTGGTCGGCAGGTACCTACGAGCAGTACTTC.